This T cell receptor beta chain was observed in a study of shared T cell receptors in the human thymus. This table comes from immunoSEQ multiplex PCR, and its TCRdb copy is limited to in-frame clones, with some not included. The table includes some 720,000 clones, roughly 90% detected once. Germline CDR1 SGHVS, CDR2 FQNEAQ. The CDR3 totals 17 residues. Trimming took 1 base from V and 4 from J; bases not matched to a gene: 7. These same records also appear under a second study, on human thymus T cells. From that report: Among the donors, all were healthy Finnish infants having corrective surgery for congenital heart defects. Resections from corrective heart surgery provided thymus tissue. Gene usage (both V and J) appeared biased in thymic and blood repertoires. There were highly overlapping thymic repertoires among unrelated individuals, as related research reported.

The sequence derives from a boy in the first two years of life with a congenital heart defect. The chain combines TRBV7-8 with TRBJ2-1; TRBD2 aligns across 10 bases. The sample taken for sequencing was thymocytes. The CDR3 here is CASSLELPAGGYNEQFF. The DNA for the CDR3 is TGTGCCAGCAGCTTAGAGCTTCCAGCGGGAGGGTACAATGAGCAGTTCTTC.